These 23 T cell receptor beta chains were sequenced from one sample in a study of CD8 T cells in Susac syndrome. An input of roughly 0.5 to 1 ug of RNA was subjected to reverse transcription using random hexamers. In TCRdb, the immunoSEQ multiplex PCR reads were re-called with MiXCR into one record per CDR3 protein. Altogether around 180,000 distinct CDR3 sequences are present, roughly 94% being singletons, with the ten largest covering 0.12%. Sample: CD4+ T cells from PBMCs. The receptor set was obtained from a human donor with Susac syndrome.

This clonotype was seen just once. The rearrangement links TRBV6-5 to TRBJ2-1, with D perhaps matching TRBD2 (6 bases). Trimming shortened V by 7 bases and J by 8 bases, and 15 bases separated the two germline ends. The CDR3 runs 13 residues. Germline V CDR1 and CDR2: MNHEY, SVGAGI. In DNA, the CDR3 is TGTGCCAGCACCCCCCCGGGAGAGGATGAGCAGTTCTTC. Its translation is CASTPPGEDEQFF.

CDR3 sequence (DNA): TGTGCCAGCAGCCAACGGGATAATGGCTACACCTTC. Translating gives CASSQRDNGYTF. V gene TRBV3-1 combines with J gene TRBJ1-2, with D unclear. This CDR3 has 12 amino acids. V was shortened by 2 bases and J by 6 bases, with 7 bases between the two germline ends. Looked up from germline, CDR1 is LGHDT and CDR2 is YNNKEL (reference sequence).

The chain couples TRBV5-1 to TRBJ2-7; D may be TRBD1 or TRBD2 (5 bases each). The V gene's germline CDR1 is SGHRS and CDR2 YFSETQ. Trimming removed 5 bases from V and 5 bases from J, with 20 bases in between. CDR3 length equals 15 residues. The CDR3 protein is CASSLRGISIDEQYF. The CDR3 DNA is TGCGCCAGCAGTCTCCGGGGCATATCGATCGACGAGCAGTACTTC.

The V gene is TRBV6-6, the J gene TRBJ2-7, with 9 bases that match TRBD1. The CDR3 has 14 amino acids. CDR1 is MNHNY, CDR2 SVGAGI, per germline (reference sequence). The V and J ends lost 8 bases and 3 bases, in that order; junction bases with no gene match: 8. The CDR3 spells CASEAGQGIYEQYF. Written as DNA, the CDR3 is TGTGCCAGCGAGGCGGGACAGGGAATCTACGAGCAGTACTTC.

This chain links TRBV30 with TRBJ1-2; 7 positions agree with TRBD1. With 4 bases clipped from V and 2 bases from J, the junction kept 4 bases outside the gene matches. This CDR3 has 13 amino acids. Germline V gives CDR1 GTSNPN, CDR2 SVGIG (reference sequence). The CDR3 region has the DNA TGTGCCTGGACCTGGGACAGCAACTATGGCTACACCTTC. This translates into CAWTWDSNYGYTF. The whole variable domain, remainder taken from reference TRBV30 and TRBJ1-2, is SQTIHQWPATLVQPVGSPLSLECTVEGTSNPNLYWYRQAAGRGLQLLFYSVGIGQISSEVPQNLSASRPQDRQFILSSKKLLLSDSGFYLCAWTWDSNYGYTFGSGTRLTVV.

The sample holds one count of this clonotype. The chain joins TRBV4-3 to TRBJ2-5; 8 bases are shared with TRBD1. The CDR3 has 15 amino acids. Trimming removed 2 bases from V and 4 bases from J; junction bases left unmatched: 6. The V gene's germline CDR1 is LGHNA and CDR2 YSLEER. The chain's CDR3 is CASSQSWTGRETQYF. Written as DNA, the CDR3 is TGCGCCAGCAGCCAAAGTTGGACAGGGCGAGAGACCCAGTACTTC.

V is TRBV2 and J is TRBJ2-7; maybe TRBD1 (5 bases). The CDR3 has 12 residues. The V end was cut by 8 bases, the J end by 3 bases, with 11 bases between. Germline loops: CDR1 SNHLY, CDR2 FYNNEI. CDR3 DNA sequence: TGTGCCAGCGGGGCAACCCTCTACGAGCAGTACTTC. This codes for CASGATLYEQYF.

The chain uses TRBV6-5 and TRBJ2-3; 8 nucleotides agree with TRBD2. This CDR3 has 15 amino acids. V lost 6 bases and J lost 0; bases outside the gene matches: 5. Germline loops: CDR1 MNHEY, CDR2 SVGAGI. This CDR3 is CASSRGGKSTDTQYF. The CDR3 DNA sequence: TGTGCCAGCAGCCGCGGGGGGAAGAGCACAGATACGCAGTATTTT.

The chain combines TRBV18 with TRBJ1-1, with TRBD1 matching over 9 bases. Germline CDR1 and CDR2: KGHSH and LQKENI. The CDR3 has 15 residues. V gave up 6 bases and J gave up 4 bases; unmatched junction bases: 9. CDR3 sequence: CASSSQGAVGTEAFF. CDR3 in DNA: TGTGCCAGCTCGTCACAGGGGGCTGTAGGCACTGAAGCTTTCTTT. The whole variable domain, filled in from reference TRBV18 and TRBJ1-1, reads NAGVMQNPRHLVRRRGQEARLRCSPMKGHSHVYWYRQLPEEGLKFMVYLQKENIIDESGMPKERFSAEFPKEGPSILRIQQVVRGDSAAYFCASSSQGAVGTEAFFGQGTRLTVV.

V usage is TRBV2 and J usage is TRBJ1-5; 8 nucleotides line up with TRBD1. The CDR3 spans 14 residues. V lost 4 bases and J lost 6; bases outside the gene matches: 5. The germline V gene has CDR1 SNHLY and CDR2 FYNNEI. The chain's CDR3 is CASSGQGTGQPQHF. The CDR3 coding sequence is TGTGCCAGCAGTGGACAGGGGACAGGTCAGCCCCAGCATTTT.

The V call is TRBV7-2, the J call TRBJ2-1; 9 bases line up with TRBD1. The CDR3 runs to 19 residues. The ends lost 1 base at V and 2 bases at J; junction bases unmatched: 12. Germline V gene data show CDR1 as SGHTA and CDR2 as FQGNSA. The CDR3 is CASSLVARVGTGPYNEQFF. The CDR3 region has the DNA TGTGCCAGCAGCTTAGTTGCCAGAGTCGGGACAGGGCCCTACAATGAGCAGTTCTTC.

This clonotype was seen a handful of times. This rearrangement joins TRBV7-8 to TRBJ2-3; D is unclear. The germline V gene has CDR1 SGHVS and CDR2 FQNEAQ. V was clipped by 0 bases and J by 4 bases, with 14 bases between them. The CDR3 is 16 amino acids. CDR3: CASSLADTEYSDTQYF. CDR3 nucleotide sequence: TGTGCCAGCAGCTTAGCGGATACGGAATATTCAGATACGCAGTATTTT.

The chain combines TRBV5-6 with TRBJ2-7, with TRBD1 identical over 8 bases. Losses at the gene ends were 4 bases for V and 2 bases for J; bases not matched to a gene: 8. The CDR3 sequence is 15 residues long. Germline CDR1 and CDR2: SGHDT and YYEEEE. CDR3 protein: CASSPWDRPTYEQYF. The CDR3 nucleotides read TGTGCCAGCAGCCCGTGGGACAGGCCAACCTACGAGCAGTACTTC.

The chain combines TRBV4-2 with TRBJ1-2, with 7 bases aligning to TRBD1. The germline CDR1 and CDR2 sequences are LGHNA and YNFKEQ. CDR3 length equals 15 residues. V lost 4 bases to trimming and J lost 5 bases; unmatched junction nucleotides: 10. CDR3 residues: CASSRGVGQAYGYTF. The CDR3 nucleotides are TGTGCCAGCAGCCGAGGCGTCGGACAGGCTTATGGCTACACCTTC.

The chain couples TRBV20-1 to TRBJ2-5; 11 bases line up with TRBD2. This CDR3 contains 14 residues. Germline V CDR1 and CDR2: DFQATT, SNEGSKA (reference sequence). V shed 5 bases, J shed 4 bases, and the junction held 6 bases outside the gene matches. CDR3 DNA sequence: TGCAGTGCTTTAGCGGGGGGGGTGGCAGAGACCCAGTACTTC. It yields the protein CSALAGGVAETQYF.

CDR3 nucleotides: TGCGCCAGCAGCCAACAGGCCTCGGGACAGGGTGGAAAACTGTTTTTT. It translates to CASSQQASGQGGKLFF. This sequence joins TRBV4-3 and TRBJ1-4, with TRBD1 identical over 9 bases. V shed 2 bases and J 10 bases; nucleotides not matched to a gene: 11. CDR3 length equals 16 residues. Germline CDR1 LGHNA, CDR2 YSLEER.

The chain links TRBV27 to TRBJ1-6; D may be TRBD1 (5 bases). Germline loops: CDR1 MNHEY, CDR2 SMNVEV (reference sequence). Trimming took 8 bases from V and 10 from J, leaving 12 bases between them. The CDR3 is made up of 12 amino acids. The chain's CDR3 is CASRGAESPLHF. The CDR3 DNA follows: TGTGCCAGCCGAGGGGCGGAATCACCCCTCCACTTT.

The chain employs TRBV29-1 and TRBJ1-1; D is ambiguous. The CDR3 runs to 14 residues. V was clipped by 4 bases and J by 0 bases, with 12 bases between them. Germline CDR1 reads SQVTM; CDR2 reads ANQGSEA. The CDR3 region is CSVVRVIVNTEAFF. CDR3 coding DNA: TGCAGCGTTGTACGGGTGATTGTGAACACTGAAGCTTTCTTT.

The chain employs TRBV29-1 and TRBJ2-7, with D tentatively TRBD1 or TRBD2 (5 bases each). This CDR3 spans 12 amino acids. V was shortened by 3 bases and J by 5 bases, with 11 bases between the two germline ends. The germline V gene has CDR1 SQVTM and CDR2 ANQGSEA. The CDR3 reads CSVEGTSDEQYF. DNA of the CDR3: TGCAGCGTTGAGGGGACCTCAGACGAGCAGTACTTC.

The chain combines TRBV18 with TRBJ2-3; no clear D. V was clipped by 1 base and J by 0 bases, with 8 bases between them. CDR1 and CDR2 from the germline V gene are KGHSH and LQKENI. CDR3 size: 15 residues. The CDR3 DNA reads TGTGCCAGCTCACCACAGGCGGTTAGCACAGATACGCAGTATTTT. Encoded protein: CASSPQAVSTDTQYF.

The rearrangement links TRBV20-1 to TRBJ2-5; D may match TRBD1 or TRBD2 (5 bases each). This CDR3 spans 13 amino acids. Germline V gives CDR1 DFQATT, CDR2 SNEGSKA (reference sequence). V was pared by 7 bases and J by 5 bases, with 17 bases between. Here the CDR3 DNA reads TGCAGTGTTCGGGACCCGAGGTCGGAGACCCAGTACTTC. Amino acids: CSVRDPRSETQYF.

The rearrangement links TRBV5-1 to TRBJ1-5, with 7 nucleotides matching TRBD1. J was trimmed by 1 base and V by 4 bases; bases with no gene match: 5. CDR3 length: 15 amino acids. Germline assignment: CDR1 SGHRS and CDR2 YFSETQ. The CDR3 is CASSTTGLSNQPQHF. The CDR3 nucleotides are TGCGCCAGCAGCACGACAGGGTTGAGCAATCAGCCCCAGCATTTT.

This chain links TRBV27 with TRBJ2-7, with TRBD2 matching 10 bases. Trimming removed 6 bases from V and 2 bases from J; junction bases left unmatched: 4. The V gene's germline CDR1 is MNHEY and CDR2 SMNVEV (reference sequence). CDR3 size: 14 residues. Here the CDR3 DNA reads TGTGCCAGCAGCCAGCGGGGGGGCACCTACGAGCAGTACTTC. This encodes CASSQRGGTYEQYF.